Listed here are 21 T cell receptor beta chains from one sample, sequenced in a study of cytotoxic CD8 clonotypes in ibrutinib-treated CLL. Assay: immunoSEQ multiplex PCR; the TCRdb copy retains only in-frame clones and omits some. The sample yields 250,000 or so clones, 70% seen once. The source material was PBMCs, sampled after 24 months of ibrutinib treatment. All receptors come from a human donor with chronic lymphocytic leukemia.

This clone was counted many times. The rearrangement links TRBV10-3 to TRBJ2-5; 7 bases align to TRBD1. CDR1 and CDR2 from the germline V gene are ENHRY and SYGVKD. The V and J ends lost 4 bases and 2 bases, in that order; junction bases with no gene match: 4. This CDR3 spans 14 amino acids. The CDR3, as DNA: TGTGCCATCAGTGGGGGCAGGGGGCAAGAGACCCAGTACTTC. Translation: CAISGGRGQETQYF.

CDR3 nucleotides: TGCGCCAGCAGGCCAGAGGCCAGGAACCTCTACGAGCAGTACTTC. Its translation: CASRPEARNLYEQYF. This chain connects TRBV5-1 to TRBJ2-7; D remains unclear. V was pared by 5 bases and J by 3 bases, with 18 bases between. CDR1 and CDR2 (germline): SGHRS, YFSETQ. The CDR3 runs 15 residues.

J is TRBJ2-2 and V is TRBV7-9; 7 bases are shared with TRBD2. The CDR3 has 16 amino acids. V lost 5 bases, J lost 6 bases, and 12 bases stayed unmatched. Germline V gene data show CDR1 as SEHNR and CDR2 as FQNEAQ (reference sequence). In DNA form, the CDR3 reads TGTGCCAGCAGCCGGCGAATGGCGGGAGATTCCGGGGAGCTGTTTTTT. Translated: CASSRRMAGDSGELFF.

This clone was counted a few times. The chain employs TRBV27 and TRBJ2-1, with TRBD2 as a possible D gene (6 bases). The CDR3 has 16 residues. With 0 bases removed from V and 8 bases from J, the gap between germline ends came to 17 bases. Germline CDR1 reads MNHEY; CDR2 reads SMNVEV (reference sequence). The CDR3 coding sequence is TGTGCCAGCAGTTTATCATTCCCACTAGCTGGCGATGAGCAGTTCTTC. The encoded protein is CASSLSFPLAGDEQFF.

V and J are TRBV4-1 and TRBJ2-1; D is perhaps TRBD2 (6 bases). The CDR3 sequence is 14 residues long. Germline-derived CDR1 and CDR2 are MGHRA and YSYEKL. V lost 4 bases and J 8 bases, leaving 15 bases between the germline ends. CDR3 DNA: TGCGCCAGCAGCCTCCCGGGGACTTGGGATGAGCAGTTCTTC. Protein product: CASSLPGTWDEQFF.

The chain carries TRBV28 and TRBJ1-2; a weak D match, TRBD1 (6 bases). Trimming removed 6 bases from V and 4 bases from J, with 15 bases in between. This CDR3 is 14 amino acids long. CDR1 is MDHEN, CDR2 SYDVKM, per germline. CDR3 loop: CASRLEDRTYGYTF. CDR3 nucleotides: TGTGCCAGCAGACTGGAAGACAGGACCTATGGCTACACCTTC.

The chain joins TRBV29-1 to TRBJ1-1, with a weak D call TRBD1 (5 bases). This CDR3 has 16 residues. V was shortened by 0 bases and J by 2 bases, with 16 bases between the two germline ends. Germline V CDR1 and CDR2: SQVTM, ANQGSEA. CDR3 in amino acids: CSVEDLGGIANTEAFF. The CDR3 nucleotides are TGCAGCGTTGAAGATCTTGGGGGTATAGCAAACACTGAAGCTTTCTTT.

The rearrangement uses TRBV5-6 and TRBJ2-5; 12 bases align to TRBD1. Germline CDR1 is SGHDT and CDR2 is YYEEEE. The CDR3 is 15 amino acids. V lost 4 bases to trimming and J lost 5 bases; unmatched junction nucleotides: 6. CDR3 region: CASSSGTGGGETQYF. CDR3 sequence (DNA): TGTGCCAGCAGCAGCGGGACAGGGGGCGGGGAGACCCAGTACTTC.

The chain links TRBV6-5 to TRBJ2-5; D gene ambiguous. Germline V CDR1 and CDR2: MNHEY, SVGAGI. V lost 7 bases, J lost 3 bases, and 12 bases lay in between. The CDR3 has 13 residues. CDR3: CASIDRVKETQYF. The CDR3 nucleotides are TGTGCCAGCATCGACCGAGTTAAAGAGACCCAGTACTTC.

The chain has TRBV4-2 and TRBJ2-7, with 9 positions matching TRBD2. The CDR3 length is 17 residues. Germline CDR1 LGHNA, CDR2 YNFKEQ. The junction had 8 bases not matched to a gene; V was cut back by 0 bases and J by 2 bases. The CDR3 reads CASSQEVLAGRTYEQYF. The CDR3 coding sequence is TGTGCCAGCAGCCAAGAAGTTCTAGCGGGGCGCACCTACGAGCAGTACTTC.

The chain uses TRBV7-8 and TRBJ2-7; no clear D gene. CDR1 SGHVS and CDR2 FQNEAQ come from the germline V gene. The CDR3 is made up of 11 amino acids. The V end was cut by 5 bases, the J end by 4 bases, with 6 bases between. The CDR3: CASSPLYEQYF. CDR3 bases: TGTGCCAGCAGCCCCCTTTACGAGCAGTACTTC. Full variable domain (remainder filled in from reference TRBV7-8 and TRBJ2-7): GAGVSQSPRYKVAKRGQDVALRCDPISGHVSLFWYQQALGQGPEFLTYFQNEAQLDKSGLPSDRFFAERPEGSVSTLKIQRTQQEDSAVYLCASSPLYEQYFGPGTRLTVT.

This chain uses TRBV13 with TRBJ2-7; TRBD1 matches 9 bases. V was pared by 5 bases and J by 4 bases, with 9 bases of the junction left unmatched. From germline, CDR1 is PRHDT and CDR2 FYEKMQ (reference sequence). The CDR3 extends over 15 amino acids. For the CDR3, the DNA is TGTGCCAGCAGCCCACATGGGACAGGGTCTTACGAGCAGTACTTC. Its translation is CASSPHGTGSYEQYF.

This chain joins TRBV7-2 and TRBJ2-7; D may be TRBD2 (5 bases). Trimming removed 5 bases from V and 3 bases from J, with 11 bases in between. The CDR3 runs 13 residues. The germline gives CDR1 SGHTA, CDR2 FQGNSA. CDR3 bases: TGTGCCAGCAGCCTAGGACTGTTCTACGAGCAGTACTTC. Translation: CASSLGLFYEQYF.

CDR3 DNA sequence: TGTGCCACCAGCACCGCTAGCGGGACCTACGAGCAGTACTTC. Translating it yields CATSTASGTYEQYF. The rearrangement links TRBV15 to TRBJ2-7, with 9 bases aligning to TRBD2. Trimming removed 4 bases from V and 2 bases from J; junction bases left unmatched: 3. Germline lookup yields CDR1 LNHNV and CDR2 YYDKDF (reference sequence). The CDR3 extends over 14 amino acids.

V usage is TRBV27 and J usage is TRBJ2-2; D is unclear. The CDR3 runs 13 residues. V was clipped by 6 bases and J by 8 bases, with 13 bases between them. Germline V lookup: CDR1 MNHEY, CDR2 SMNVEV (reference sequence). The CDR3 DNA is TGTGCCAGCAGCCACAGTCGGTCGGGGGAGCTGTTTTTT. Translation gives CASSHSRSGELFF.

V and J are TRBV7-6 and TRBJ1-4, with TRBD1 as a possible D gene (6 bases). This CDR3 region has 17 residues. Deletions cut 2 bases from V and 7 bases from J, with 20 bases between. Germline CDR1 reads SGHVS; CDR2 reads FNYEAQ. The CDR3 region has the DNA TGTGCCAGCAGCTTAACCCCGACGGGGGGGGCCAGTGAAAAACTGTTTTTT. Translating it yields CASSLTPTGGASEKLFF. The variable domain in full, with the rest retrieved from reference TRBV7-6 and TRBJ1-4, is GAGVSQSPRYKVTKRGQDVALRCDPISGHVSLYWYRQALGQGPEFLTYFNYEAQQDKSGLPNDRFSAERPEGSISTLTIQRTEQRDSAMYRCASSLTPTGGASEKLFFGSGTQLSVL.

The chain employs TRBV7-9 and TRBJ1-4; 10 nucleotides agree with TRBD1. Germline V gene data show CDR1 as SEHNR and CDR2 as FQNEAQ (reference sequence). With 5 bases clipped from V and 6 bases from J, the junction kept 6 bases outside the gene matches. The CDR3 spans 15 residues. The CDR3 DNA follows: TGTGCCAGCAGCCAAGACGGGACAGGGGATGAAAAACTGTTTTTT. Its translation is CASSQDGTGDEKLFF.

The chain links TRBV2 to TRBJ2-3; weak D call: TRBD2 (5 bases). Deletions cut 6 bases from V and 9 bases from J, with 25 bases between. Germline V gene sequence: CDR1 SNHLY, CDR2 FYNNEI. The CDR3 extends over 16 amino acids. The CDR3, as DNA: TGTGCCAGCAGGCTCCCAGCGGACCTAACGCAGGAGACGCAGTATTTT. It codes for CASRLPADLTQETQYF.

This chain links TRBV6-6 with TRBJ2-2; D unresolved. With 5 bases removed from V and 3 bases from J, the gap between germline ends came to 16 bases. The CDR3 loop spans 16 amino acids. Germline assignment: CDR1 MNHNY and CDR2 SVGAGI (reference sequence). CDR3 amino acids: CASSVIRATDTGELFF. In nucleotides, the CDR3 is TGTGCCAGCAGTGTTATTAGGGCGACGGACACCGGGGAGCTGTTTTTT.

The J gene is TRBJ1-2, the V gene TRBV9; maybe TRBD1 (6 bases). Trimming left V 0 bases short and J 0 bases short, with 18 bases between. The germline gives CDR1 SGDLS, CDR2 YYNGEE. The CDR3 runs to 18 residues. DNA of the CDR3: TGTGCCAGCAGCGTAGAGGTCGGGGGCGTCTCTACTAACTATGGCTACACCTTC. This translates into CASSVEVGGVSTNYGYTF.

This chain links TRBV7-9 with TRBJ2-7; 9 bases map to TRBD2. Germline CDR1 and CDR2: SEHNR and FQNEAQ (reference sequence). The V and J ends lost 8 bases and 6 bases, in that order; junction bases with no gene match: 14. The CDR3 is made up of 15 amino acids. CDR3: CASFNGAGGVGEQYF. For the CDR3, the DNA is TGTGCCAGCTTCAACGGAGCGGGAGGAGTCGGCGAGCAGTACTTC.